These 27 T cell receptor beta chains share one sample of origin, sequenced in a study of blood T cell repertoires in COVID-19. Libraries were prepared by immunoSEQ multiplex PCR; TCRdb keeps only in-frame clonotypes and omits some of them. In the table there are some 220,000 clones, around 84% of which are singletons. Sequenced sample: peripheral blood. These receptors all come from a woman in her sixties who had recovered from COVID-19.

The chain is built from TRBV6-1 and TRBJ1-2, with D unresolved. The V end was cut by 0 bases, the J end by 0 bases, with 11 bases between. This CDR3 has 16 residues. Per the germline V gene, CDR1 is MNHNS and CDR2 is SASEGT. As DNA, the CDR3 is TGTGCCAGCAGTGAAGCCCTGGCTGATGCTAACTATGGCTACACCTTC. This codes for CASSEALADANYGYTF.

The rearrangement joins TRBV7-9 to TRBJ1-2; D remains unclear. Trimming took off 2 bases at V and 3 bases at J, with 16 bases between the two ends. The CDR3 is made up of 16 amino acids. The V gene's germline CDR1 is SEHNR and CDR2 FQNEAQ (reference sequence). The CDR3 bases are TGTGCCAGCAGCTTACTCGAGGGAAGGGCTGACTATGGCTACACCTTC. This sequence encodes CASSLLEGRADYGYTF.

This clone turned up a few times. This same CDR3 is encoded by further DNA sequences in the sample. This rearrangement joins TRBV9 to TRBJ2-7, with 7 bases fitting TRBD1. This CDR3 contains 14 residues. With 0 bases clipped from V and 5 bases from J, the junction kept 5 bases outside the gene matches. CDR1 is SGDLS, CDR2 YYNGEE, per germline. This chain's CDR3 is CASSVAYRGNEQYF. CDR3 DNA sequence: TGTGCCAGCAGCGTAGCTTACAGGGGTAACGAGCAGTACTTC. The full variable domain, with the rest looked up from reference TRBV9 and TRBJ2-7, is DSGVTQTPKHLITATGQRVTLRCSPRSGDLSVYWYQQSLDQGLQFLIQYYNGEERAKGNILERFSAQQFPDLHSELNLSSLELGDSALYFCASSVAYRGNEQYFGPGTRLTVT.

This clone was seen just once. The chain joins TRBV9 to TRBJ2-5; weak D call: TRBD1 (6 bases). Trimming removed 3 bases at V and 3 bases at J, with 12 bases between. The germline gives CDR1 SGDLS, CDR2 YYNGEE. The CDR3 is 14 residues long. CDR3 DNA: TGTGCCAGCAGCGCAGGACAGCTAAAAGAGACCCAGTACTTC. Protein product: CASSAGQLKETQYF.

The chain combines TRBV18 with TRBJ2-1; D gene ambiguous. The germline V and J ends were trimmed by 2 bases and 1 base, with 9 bases remaining between them. In germline, CDR1 is KGHSH, CDR2 LQKENI. The CDR3 has 15 residues. The CDR3 bases are TGTGCCAGCTCACCAGGGCAGATATCCTACAATGAGCAGTTCTTC. It yields the protein CASSPGQISYNEQFF. Combining the CDR3 with reference TRBV18 and TRBJ2-1 gives the whole variable domain NAGVMQNPRHLVRRRGQEARLRCSPMKGHSHVYWYRQLPEEGLKFMVYLQKENIIDESGMPKERFSAEFPKEGPSILRIQQVVRGDSAAYFCASSPGQISYNEQFFGPGTRLTVL.

The V call is TRBV5-6, the J call TRBJ2-5, with TRBD2 matching 9 bases. The junction had 6 bases not matched to a gene; V was cut back by 1 base and J by 5 bases. This CDR3 is 15 amino acids long. The germline CDR1 and CDR2 sequences are SGHDT and YYEEEE. CDR3 region: CASSLFRGGAETQYF. The DNA of the CDR3 is TGTGCCAGCAGCTTGTTCCGCGGGGGGGCGGAGACCCAGTACTTC.

This clone was recorded a few times. The V call is TRBV10-3, the J call TRBJ1-4; D gene ambiguous. V dropped 3 bases and J dropped 8 bases, with 16 bases sitting between them. The V gene's germline CDR1 is ENHRY and CDR2 SYGVKD. The CDR3 loop spans 15 amino acids. The CDR3 DNA sequence: TGTGCCATCAGTGAAGGCGGGGAAGGAGGGGAAAAACTGTTTTTT. This encodes CAISEGGEGGEKLFF.

In its sample, this clone was seen once. This chain connects TRBV5-1 to TRBJ1-5; D is undetermined. This CDR3 spans 14 amino acids. Germline V gene lookup returns CDR1 SGHRS and CDR2 YFSETQ. Trimming removed 0 bases at V and 3 bases at J, with 7 bases between. The CDR3 nucleotides read TGCGCCAGCAGCTTGGGAGGTTACAATCAGCCCCAGCATTTT. It yields the protein CASSLGGYNQPQHF.

This rearrangement joins TRBV9 to TRBJ2-1, with D possibly being TRBD1 (6 bases). The CDR3 loop spans 13 amino acids. V lost 0 bases and J lost 7, with 8 bases in between. The germline V gene has CDR1 SGDLS and CDR2 YYNGEE. The CDR3 DNA reads as TGTGCCAGCAGCGTAGGGGGGCGGAATGAGCAGTTCTTC. Its translation: CASSVGGRNEQFF.

This clone was counted between two and nine times. The genes are TRBV9 and TRBJ2-3, with 10 bases lining up with TRBD2. The CDR3 spans 18 residues. Germline assignment: CDR1 SGDLS and CDR2 YYNGEE. V lost 4 bases to trimming and J lost 2 bases; unmatched junction nucleotides: 13. The CDR3: CASSPRSSGGSTTDTQYF. The CDR3 DNA reads as TGTGCCAGCAGCCCCCGGAGTAGCGGGGGGTCGACCACAGATACGCAGTATTTT.

The chain has TRBV10-1 and TRBJ2-6, with D perhaps matching TRBD2 (6 bases). The germline CDR1 and CDR2 sequences are WNHNN and SYGVQD (reference sequence). The CDR3 sequence is 18 residues long. DNA of the CDR3: TGCCTAGCAGAAAGAGGAGGGGACGGTCACTCTGGGGCCAACGTCCTGACTTTC. Its translation is CLAERGGDGHSGANVLTF.

This chain connects TRBV7-9 to TRBJ2-5; D is unclear. The CDR3 is made up of 16 amino acids. The germline CDR1 and CDR2 sequences are SEHNR and FQNEAQ (reference sequence). Trimming took 6 bases from V and 3 from J, leaving 20 bases between them. CDR3 nucleotide sequence: TGTGCCAGCAGTAATACATATGAATTACACAAAGAGACCCAGTACTTC. Amino acids: CASSNTYELHKETQYF.

The CDR3 DNA reads TGTGCCAGTAGAGACAGGGGAGATGAAAAACTGTTTTTT. Translation gives CASRDRGDEKLFF. The chain recombines TRBV19 with TRBJ1-4; 8 bases match TRBD1. CDR1 is LNHDA, CDR2 SQIVND, per germline (reference sequence). V dropped 6 bases and J dropped 6; count of bases not matched to a gene: 3. The CDR3 has 13 residues.

The chain employs TRBV4-3 and TRBJ1-1; D unresolved. The CDR3 totals 15 residues. Per germline, CDR1 LGHNA and CDR2 YSLEER. Trimming removed 6 bases from V and 1 base from J, with 15 bases in between. CDR3 in amino acids: CASSNHGGRNTEAFF. The CDR3 DNA follows: TGCGCCAGCAGTAACCATGGAGGTAGGAACACTGAAGCTTTCTTT.

V gene TRBV18 combines with J gene TRBJ2-1; TRBD2 agrees at 10 bases. The CDR3 sequence is 15 residues long. Germline V gene lookup returns CDR1 KGHSH and CDR2 LQKENI. V trimming: 4 bases; J trimming: 6 bases; junction bases outside the gene matches: 6. As DNA, the CDR3 is TGTGCCAGCTCACTCCCAGCGGGGGGGCCCAATGAGCAGTTCTTC. It yields the protein CASSLPAGGPNEQFF.

The rearrangement links TRBV5-6 to TRBJ1-6, with 8 bases lining up with TRBD1. The CDR3 has 15 residues. Germline V gene sequence: CDR1 SGHDT, CDR2 YYEEEE. Trimming removed 3 bases from V and 7 bases from J; junction bases left unmatched: 6. The CDR3 reads CASSSDRGRNSPLHF. In DNA form, the CDR3 reads TGTGCCAGCAGCTCCGACAGGGGAAGGAATTCACCCCTCCACTTT.

The CDR3 nucleotides are TGTGCCAGTGCGACAGCCTACGAGCAGTACTTC. Protein product: CASATAYEQYF. The chain carries TRBV27 and TRBJ2-7; D possibly corresponds to TRBD1 (5 bases). There are 11 residues in the CDR3. Germline values: CDR1 MNHEY, CDR2 SMNVEV (reference sequence). Trimming left V 9 bases short and J 2 bases short, with 8 bases between.

V and J are TRBV9 and TRBJ2-2, with a possible D match to TRBD2 (6 bases). The CDR3 length is 16 residues. Trimming pared 0 bases from V and 5 bases from J, leaving 14 bases between. Germline V gives CDR1 SGDLS, CDR2 YYNGEE. The CDR3 DNA sequence: TGTGCCAGCAGCGTAGATGCGGGGCTTTTGACCGGGGAGCTGTTTTTT. This translates into CASSVDAGLLTGELFF.

The V and J genes are TRBV19 and TRBJ1-1, with a tentative D call TRBD1 (6 bases). There are 15 residues in the CDR3. CDR1 and CDR2 (germline): LNHDA, SQIVND (reference sequence). V lost 7 bases and J lost 3, with 18 bases in between. In nucleotides, the CDR3 is TGTGCCAGTAAGGGGGGGGACGAACAAGACACTGAAGCTTTCTTT. Amino acid sequence: CASKGGDEQDTEAFF.

In its sample, this clone was seen a few times. This chain uses TRBV5-5 with TRBJ2-7; D is possibly TRBD1 (7 bases). The CDR3 contains 15 residues. The germline V and J ends were trimmed by 0 bases and 2 bases, with 12 bases remaining between them. CDR1 and CDR2 (germline): SGHKS, YYEKEE (reference sequence). The CDR3 sequence: CASSLVAGQTYEQYF. The CDR3 DNA reads TGTGCCAGCAGCTTGGTTGCGGGACAGACCTACGAGCAGTACTTC.

The gene calls are TRBV12-3 or TRBV12-4 and TRBJ1-4; possible D gene TRBD1, 6 bases. Trimming left V 4 bases short and J 11 bases short, with 14 bases between. The CDR3 totals 13 residues. The CDR3 DNA reads TGTGCCAGCAGTTCAACAGGGCCGGAGAAACTGTTTTTT. This gives the protein CASSSTGPEKLFF.

The chain employs TRBV18 and TRBJ1-1; D unclear. The CDR3 spans 15 residues. V dropped 0 bases and J dropped 1 base, with 9 bases sitting between them. Germline V gene lookup returns CDR1 KGHSH and CDR2 LQKENI. CDR3 residues: CASSPPGDRNTEAFF. CDR3 in DNA: TGTGCCAGCTCACCACCTGGAGACCGGAACACTGAAGCTTTCTTT. The full variable domain, rest sourced from reference TRBV18 and TRBJ1-1, is NAGVMQNPRHLVRRRGQEARLRCSPMKGHSHVYWYRQLPEEGLKFMVYLQKENIIDESGMPKERFSAEFPKEGPSILRIQQVVRGDSAAYFCASSPPGDRNTEAFFGQGTRLTVV.

This rearrangement joins TRBV5-1 to TRBJ2-5; D perhaps matches TRBD1 (6 bases). Germline lookup yields CDR1 SGHRS and CDR2 YFSETQ. Trimming took 3 bases from V and 2 from J, leaving 8 bases between them. This CDR3 is 13 amino acids long. CDR3 sequence: CASSWGPQETQYF. Here the CDR3 DNA reads TGCGCCAGCAGCTGGGGGCCGCAAGAGACCCAGTACTTC.

This chain connects TRBV4-2 to TRBJ2-1; TRBD2 agrees at 12 bases. Germline V gives CDR1 LGHNA, CDR2 YNFKEQ. V was pared by 0 bases and J by 0 bases, with 9 bases of the junction left unmatched. This CDR3 contains 20 residues. The CDR3: CASSQDRGLAGPSSYNEQFF. The DNA of the CDR3 is TGTGCCAGCAGCCAAGATAGGGGACTAGCGGGCCCGAGCTCCTACAATGAGCAGTTCTTC.

J is TRBJ2-1 and V is TRBV7-3; 13 bases are shared with TRBD2. The ends lost 5 bases at V and 1 base at J; junction bases unmatched: 5. Per germline, CDR1 SGHTA and CDR2 FQGTGA. The CDR3 runs 17 residues. The CDR3 reads CASSLLAGGPSYNEQFF. The CDR3 region has the DNA TGTGCCAGCAGCCTACTAGCGGGGGGGCCATCCTACAATGAGCAGTTCTTC.

The chain uses TRBV7-2 and TRBJ2-1; D ambiguous. This CDR3 spans 13 amino acids. The V and J ends lost 0 bases and 7 bases respectively, with 7 bases between them. Germline V gives CDR1 SGHTA, CDR2 FQGNSA. CDR3 in DNA: TGTGCCAGCAGCTTAGCGCGGTCTAATGAGCAGTTCTTC. Amino acids: CASSLARSNEQFF.

The count of this clone is one. The chain uses TRBV11-2 and TRBJ1-4, with a weak D call TRBD1 (5 bases). Germline V gene data show CDR1 as SGHAT and CDR2 as FQNNGV. The CDR3 runs to 15 residues. Trimming removed 4 bases from V and 8 bases from J, with 17 bases in between. Here the CDR3 reads CASSSPGTRSEKLFF. The CDR3 nucleotides are TGTGCCAGCAGCTCTCCCGGGACTAGGTCGGAAAAACTGTTTTTT. Combining the CDR3 with reference TRBV11-2 and TRBJ1-4 gives the whole variable domain EAGVAQSPRYKIIEKRQSVAFWCNPISGHATLYWYQQILGQGPKLLIQFQNNGVVDDSQLPKDRFSAERLKGVDSTLKIQPAKLEDSAVYLCASSSPGTRSEKLFFGSGTQLSVL.